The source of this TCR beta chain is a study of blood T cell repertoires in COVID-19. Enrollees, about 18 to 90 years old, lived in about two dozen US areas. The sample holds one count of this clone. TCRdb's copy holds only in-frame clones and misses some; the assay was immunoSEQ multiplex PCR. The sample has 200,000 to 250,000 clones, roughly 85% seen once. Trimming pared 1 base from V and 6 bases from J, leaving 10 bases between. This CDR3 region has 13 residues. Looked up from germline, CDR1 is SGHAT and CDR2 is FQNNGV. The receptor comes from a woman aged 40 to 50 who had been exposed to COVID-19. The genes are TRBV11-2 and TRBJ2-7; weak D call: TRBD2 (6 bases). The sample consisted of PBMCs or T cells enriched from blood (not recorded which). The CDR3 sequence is CASSLGRESEQYF. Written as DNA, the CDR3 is TGTGCCAGCAGCTTAGGGAGGGAGTCCGAGCAGTACTTC.